The T cell receptor (beta chain) under discussion was sequenced for a study of blood T cell repertoires in COVID-19. The protocol was immunoSEQ multiplex PCR, while the TCRdb copy is restricted to in-frame clones and leaves out a portion. Among fewer than 150,000 clones listed, roughly 89% were seen once. The CDR3 sequence is 15 residues long. Looked up from germline, CDR1 is MNHEY and CDR2 is SVGAGI. The ends were cut back, 2 bases at V and 4 bases at J, with 12 bases in the middle. The TCR comes from a middle-aged woman with acute or convalescent COVID-19. This chain uses TRBV6-5 with TRBJ1-3, with D possibly being TRBD1 (5 bases). Sequencing was carried out using peripheral blood. CDR3 DNA sequence: TGTGCCAGCAGTTACGGGAGGGGCCGGGGAAACACCATATATTTT. Protein: CASSYGRGRGNTIYF.